The rows below give T cell receptor beta chains drawn from one sample of a study of shared clonotypes between healthy human individuals. The method was immunoSEQ multiplex PCR; TCRdb's version includes in-frame clones alone and lacks a portion of them. The repertoire holds fewer than 400,000 clones, around 67% seen once, with 10% to 13% in the top ten. The sample was memory CD4+ T cells sorted from blood. The source is a man aged 25 to 40 in good health. Both conserved end residues are part of each CDR3. The order of the fields is V gene, J gene, CDR3 protein.

TRBV13	TRBJ2-3	CASSSGTGVRDTQYF
TRBV5-4	TRBJ2-5	CASSLGVGETQYF
TRBV5-1	TRBJ2-7	CASSPAEQIPFEQYF
TRBV2	TRBJ1-1	CASSEAGRGEAFF
TRBV18	TRBJ1-3	CASSPLGTGDSPADTIYF
TRBV7-9	TRBJ2-7	CASSLYGGGYEQYF
TRBV5-5	TRBJ2-3	CASSLGSGHTDTQYF
TRBV7-2	TRBJ2-1	CASSLAFNDEQFF
TRBV28	TRBJ2-7	CASNQGAYEQYF
TRBV5-4	TRBJ2-3	CASSSPRERLDTQYF
TRBV6-1	TRBJ1-5	CASQDRNHNQPQHF
TRBV6-5	TRBJ1-3	CASSLLASGNTIYF
TRBV12-5	TRBJ2-2	CASGYRALLTSRNTGELFF
TRBV10-2	TRBJ1-1	CASSEQTGGHTEAFF
TRBV5-1	TRBJ2-4	CASKDRAGNEYIQYF
TRBV18	TRBJ2-5	CASSLSVLSETQYF
TRBV4-1	TRBJ2-3	CASSQLSGRAVDTQYF
TRBV7-7	TRBJ2-2	CASSLRQTGELFF
TRBV19	TRBJ2-1	CASILAGGLGEQFF
TRBV10-3	TRBJ2-7	CAISAGQGKEQYF
TRBV9	TRBJ2-1	CASSVGQGAGWYNEQFF
TRBV4-3	TRBJ2-2	CASSLSLTGELFF
TRBV11-2	TRBJ2-1	CASSLEGGPQFF
TRBV5-4	TRBJ1-2	CASSSQSDRGYTF
TRBV5-6	TRBJ2-2	CASSWGLAGDLNTGELFF
TRBV19	TRBJ1-2	CASSIPQGRGYTF
TRBV6-6	TRBJ1-5	CASSILGGNQPQHF
TRBV4-1	TRBJ2-7	CASSPQAGLYEQYF